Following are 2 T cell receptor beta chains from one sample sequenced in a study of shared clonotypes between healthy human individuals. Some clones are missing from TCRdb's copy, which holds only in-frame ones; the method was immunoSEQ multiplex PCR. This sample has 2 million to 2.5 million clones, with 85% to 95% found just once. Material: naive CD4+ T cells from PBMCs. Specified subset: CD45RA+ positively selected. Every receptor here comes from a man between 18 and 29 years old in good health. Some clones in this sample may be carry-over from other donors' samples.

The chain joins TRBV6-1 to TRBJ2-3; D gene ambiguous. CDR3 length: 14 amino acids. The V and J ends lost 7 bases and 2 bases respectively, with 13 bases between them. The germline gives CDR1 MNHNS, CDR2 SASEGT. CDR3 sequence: CASNRGRYTDTQYF. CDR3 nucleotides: TGTGCCAGCAATAGAGGCCGGTACACAGATACGCAGTATTTT.

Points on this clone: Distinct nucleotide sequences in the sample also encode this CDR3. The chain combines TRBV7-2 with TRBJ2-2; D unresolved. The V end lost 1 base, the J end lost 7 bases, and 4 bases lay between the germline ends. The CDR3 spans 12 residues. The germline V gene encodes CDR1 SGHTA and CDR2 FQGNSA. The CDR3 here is CASSLEVGELFF. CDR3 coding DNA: TGTGCCAGCAGCTTAGAGGTCGGGGAGCTGTTTTTT.